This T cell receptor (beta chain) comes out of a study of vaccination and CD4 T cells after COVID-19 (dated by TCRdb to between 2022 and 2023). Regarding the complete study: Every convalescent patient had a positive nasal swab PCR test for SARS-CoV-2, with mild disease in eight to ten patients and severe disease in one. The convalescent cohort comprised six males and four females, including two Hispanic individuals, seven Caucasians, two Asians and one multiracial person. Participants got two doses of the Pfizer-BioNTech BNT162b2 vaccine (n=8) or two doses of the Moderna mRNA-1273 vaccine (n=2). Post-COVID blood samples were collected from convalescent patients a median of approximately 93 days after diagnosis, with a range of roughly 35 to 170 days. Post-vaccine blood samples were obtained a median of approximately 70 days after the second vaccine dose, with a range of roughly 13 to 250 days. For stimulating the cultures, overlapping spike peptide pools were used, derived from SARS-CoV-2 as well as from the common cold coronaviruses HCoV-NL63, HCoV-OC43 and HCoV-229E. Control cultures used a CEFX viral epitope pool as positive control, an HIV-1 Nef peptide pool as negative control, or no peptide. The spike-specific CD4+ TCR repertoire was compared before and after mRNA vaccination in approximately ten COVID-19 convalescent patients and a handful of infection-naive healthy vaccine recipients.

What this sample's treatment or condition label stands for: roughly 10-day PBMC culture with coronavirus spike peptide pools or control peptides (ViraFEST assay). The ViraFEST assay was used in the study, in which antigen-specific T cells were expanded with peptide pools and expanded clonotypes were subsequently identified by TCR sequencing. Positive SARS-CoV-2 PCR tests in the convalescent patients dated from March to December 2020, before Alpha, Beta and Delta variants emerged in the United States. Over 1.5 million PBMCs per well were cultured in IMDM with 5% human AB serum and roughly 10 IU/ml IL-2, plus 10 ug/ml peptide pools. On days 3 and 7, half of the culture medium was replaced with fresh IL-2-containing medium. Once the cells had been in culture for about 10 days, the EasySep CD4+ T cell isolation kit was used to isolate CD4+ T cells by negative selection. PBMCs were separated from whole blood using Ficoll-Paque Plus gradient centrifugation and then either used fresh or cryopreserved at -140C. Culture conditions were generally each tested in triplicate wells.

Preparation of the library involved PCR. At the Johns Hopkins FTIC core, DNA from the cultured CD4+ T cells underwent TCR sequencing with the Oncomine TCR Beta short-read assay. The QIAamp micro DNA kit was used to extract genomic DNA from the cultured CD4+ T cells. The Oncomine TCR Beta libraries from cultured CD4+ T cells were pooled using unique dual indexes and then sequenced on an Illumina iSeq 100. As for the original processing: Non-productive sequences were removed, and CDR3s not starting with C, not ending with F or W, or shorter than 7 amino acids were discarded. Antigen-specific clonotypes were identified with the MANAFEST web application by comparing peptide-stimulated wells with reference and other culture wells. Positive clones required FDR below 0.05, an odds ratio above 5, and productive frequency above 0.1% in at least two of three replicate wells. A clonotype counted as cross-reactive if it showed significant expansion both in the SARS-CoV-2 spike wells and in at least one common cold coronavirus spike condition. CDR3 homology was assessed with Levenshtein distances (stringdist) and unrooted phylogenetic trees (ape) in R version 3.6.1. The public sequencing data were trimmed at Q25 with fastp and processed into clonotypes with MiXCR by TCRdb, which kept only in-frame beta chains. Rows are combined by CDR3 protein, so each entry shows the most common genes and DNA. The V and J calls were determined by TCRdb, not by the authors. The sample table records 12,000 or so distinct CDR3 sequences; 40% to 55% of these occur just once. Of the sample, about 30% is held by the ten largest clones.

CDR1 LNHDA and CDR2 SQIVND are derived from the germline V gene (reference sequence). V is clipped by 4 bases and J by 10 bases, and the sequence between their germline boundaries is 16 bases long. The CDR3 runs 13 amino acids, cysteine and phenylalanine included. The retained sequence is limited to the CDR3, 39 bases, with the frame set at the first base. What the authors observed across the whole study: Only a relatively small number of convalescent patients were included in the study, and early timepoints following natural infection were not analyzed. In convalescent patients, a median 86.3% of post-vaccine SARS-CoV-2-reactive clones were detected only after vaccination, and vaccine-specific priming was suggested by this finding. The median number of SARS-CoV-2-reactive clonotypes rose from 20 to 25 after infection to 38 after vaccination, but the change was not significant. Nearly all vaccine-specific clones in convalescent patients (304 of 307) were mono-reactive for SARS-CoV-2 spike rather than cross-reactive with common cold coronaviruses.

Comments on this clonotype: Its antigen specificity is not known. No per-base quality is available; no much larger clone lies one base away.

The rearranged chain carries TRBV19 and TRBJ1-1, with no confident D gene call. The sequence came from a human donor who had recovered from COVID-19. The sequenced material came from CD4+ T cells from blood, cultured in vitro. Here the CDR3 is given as CASSKPTERRAFF. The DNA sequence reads TGTGCCAGTAGTAAGCCAACAGAGCGAAGAGCTTTCTTT.